This entry lists 20 T cell receptor beta chains sequenced from one sample in a study of T cell responses to AZD1222 COVID-19 vaccine. The protocol was immunoSEQ multiplex PCR, while the TCRdb copy is restricted to in-frame clones and leaves out a portion. The sample records about 180,000 clones, around 93% being singletons. The specimen comprised peripheral blood, sampled on day 0 of AZD1222 vaccination. Every receptor here comes from an adult in good health.

This CDR3 reads CASSKPTGDRVETQYF. DNA for the CDR3: TGTGCCAGCAGCAAACCGACAGGGGATCGTGTAGAGACCCAGTACTTC. This rearrangement joins TRBV21-1 to TRBJ2-5; TRBD1, as called in the table, went unchecked against the DNA. TRBV21-1 is labeled a pseudogene. The CDR3 covers 16 residues.

The gene calls are TRBV4-3 and TRBJ1-1; D remains ambiguous. The germline V gene has CDR1 LGHNA and CDR2 YSLEER. The length of the CDR3 is 15 residues. V lost 4 bases and J 5 bases, leaving 17 bases between the germline ends. DNA of the CDR3: TGCGCCAGCAGCCTTGACGGTGGAGGATTAACTGAAGCTTTCTTT. Translation gives CASSLDGGGLTEAFF.

The chain combines TRBV18 with TRBJ1-4; D unresolved. V dropped 4 bases and J dropped 0 bases, with 12 bases sitting between them. The CDR3 has 16 residues. CDR1 KGHSH and CDR2 LQKENI come from the germline V gene. The CDR3 region has the DNA TGTGCCAGCTCACTCTCACAGTTAGCAACTAATGAAAAACTGTTTTTT. Its protein product is CASSLSQLATNEKLFF.

This chain links TRBV27 with TRBJ1-5; D might be TRBD1 (5 bases). The germline CDR1 and CDR2 sequences are MNHEY and SMNVEV (reference sequence). The length of the CDR3 is 14 residues. Trimming pared 7 bases from V and 2 bases from J, leaving 12 bases between. The CDR3 is CASMRQGGNQPQHF. The CDR3 nucleotides are TGTGCCAGCATGAGGCAGGGCGGCAATCAGCCCCAGCATTTT.

This chain uses TRBV12-3 or TRBV12-4 with TRBJ1-2, with D possibly being TRBD1 (6 bases). V gave up 5 bases and J gave up 3 bases, with 10 bases separating them. CDR3 length: 13 residues. As DNA, the CDR3 is TGTGCCAGCAGTCCGGGGGGGCACTATGGCTACACCTTC. Translation gives CASSPGGHYGYTF.

V gene TRBV28 combines with J gene TRBJ1-1; D is uncertain. The CDR3 has 13 residues. CDR1 is MDHEN, CDR2 SYDVKM, per germline. Trimming stripped 4 bases from V and 0 bases from J, with 6 bases between. Here the CDR3 DNA reads TGTGCCAGCAGTTCATTCTTGAACACTGAAGCTTTCTTT. The encoded protein is CASSSFLNTEAFF. Full variable domain (remainder filled in from reference TRBV28 and TRBJ1-1): DVKVTQSSRYLVKRTGEKVFLECVQDMDHENMFWYRQDPGLGLRLIYFSYDVKMKEKGDIPEGYSVSREKKERFSLILESASTNQTSMYLCASSSFLNTEAFFGQGTRLTVV.

The chain has TRBV9 and TRBJ2-2, with D maybe TRBD2 (6 bases). V lost 0 bases and J 3 bases, leaving 9 bases between the germline ends. This CDR3 has 15 amino acids. Looked up from germline, CDR1 is SGDLS and CDR2 is YYNGEE. CDR3 sequence reads: CASSVAGDHTGELFF. Here the CDR3 DNA reads TGTGCCAGCAGCGTAGCGGGAGATCACACCGGGGAGCTGTTTTTT.

The rearrangement uses TRBV10-2 and TRBJ1-1; D not resolved. The CDR3 covers 15 residues. With 3 bases removed from V and 3 bases from J, the gap between germline ends came to 14 bases. The germline V gene encodes CDR1 WSHSY and CDR2 SAAADI. The CDR3 sequence is CASSDGRFVDTEAFF. CDR3 DNA sequence: TGCGCCAGCAGTGATGGTAGGTTTGTAGACACTGAAGCTTTCTTT.

The chain employs TRBV28 and TRBJ1-5; 7 positions agree with TRBD1. Germline trimming cut 7 bases from V and 0 bases from J; bases unmatched to any gene: 6. Germline CDR1 is MDHEN and CDR2 is SYDVKM. CDR3 length equals 15 residues. CDR3 sequence reads: CASTPTGFSNQPQHF. The CDR3 DNA sequence: TGTGCCAGCACCCCGACAGGGTTTAGCAATCAGCCCCAGCATTTT.

The chain is built from TRBV20-1 and TRBJ1-5; TRBD1 is a possible D gene (6 bases). This CDR3 comprises 15 residues. Trimming shortened V by 3 bases and J by 2 bases, and 14 bases separated the two germline ends. CDR1 is DFQATT and CDR2 is SNEGSKA in the germline V gene (reference sequence). The CDR3 region is CSASWGGSGNQPQHF. In nucleotides, the CDR3 is TGCAGTGCTAGTTGGGGGGGCTCCGGCAATCAGCCCCAGCATTTT.

The V call is TRBV14, the J call TRBJ1-3; possibly TRBD1 for D (6 bases). Germline CDR1 and CDR2: SGHDN and FVKESK. The CDR3 runs to 17 residues. Deletions cut 0 bases from V and 2 bases from J, with 14 bases between. In DNA form, the CDR3 reads TGTGCCAGCAGCCAAGATCCGGGACAAAGGGCTGGAAACACCATATATTTT. Amino acids: CASSQDPGQRAGNTIYF.

The genes are TRBV30 and TRBJ1-2; TRBD1 might be the D (6 bases). The germline V gene has CDR1 GTSNPN and CDR2 SVGIG (reference sequence). The CDR3 sequence is 16 residues long. The V end lost 1 base, the J end lost 6 bases, and 21 bases lay between the germline ends. This CDR3 reads CAWSAHDRGAEDGYTF. The CDR3 nucleotides are TGTGCCTGGAGTGCCCACGATCGGGGGGCGGAGGATGGCTACACCTTC.

The chain carries TRBV7-9 and TRBJ2-7, with 7 nucleotides matching TRBD1. Germline V gives CDR1 SEHNR, CDR2 FQNEAQ (reference sequence). With 5 bases clipped from V and 6 bases from J, the junction kept 22 bases outside the gene matches. The CDR3 extends over 18 amino acids. The CDR3 region is CASSHGAPTGYDLGEQYF. The CDR3 DNA reads TGTGCCAGCAGCCACGGGGCCCCGACAGGGTACGACTTGGGCGAGCAGTACTTC.

This chain links TRBV19 with TRBJ2-7; 8 positions match TRBD1. CDR1 and CDR2 from the germline V gene are LNHDA and SQIVND (reference sequence). V shed 4 bases and J 2 bases; nucleotides not matched to a gene: 4. This CDR3 has 14 amino acids. CDR3 DNA: TGTGCCAGTAGTACAGGGGGCCAGACCTACGAGCAGTACTTC. Translating it yields CASSTGGQTYEQYF.

This rearrangement joins TRBV7-9 to TRBJ2-2; 7 nucleotides match TRBD1. The V and J ends lost 6 bases and 5 bases, in that order; junction bases with no gene match: 6. Germline CDR1 SEHNR, CDR2 FQNEAQ (reference sequence). There are 14 residues in the CDR3. CDR3 in DNA: TGTGCCAGCAGTGACAGGGAAGGGACCGGGGAGCTGTTTTTT. Its protein is CASSDREGTGELFF. Based on the CDR3 plus reference TRBV7-9 and TRBJ2-2, the full variable domain is DTGVSQNPRHKITKRGQNVTFRCDPISEHNRLYWYRQTLGQGPEFLTYFQNEAQLEKSRLLSDRFSAERPKGSFSTLEIQRTEQGDSAMYLCASSDREGTGELFFGEGSRLTVL.

The CDR3 DNA follows: TGTGCCAGCTCACGACCCCAGGTGGAGCAGTTCTTC. Its translation: CASSRPQVEQFF. The chain carries TRBV18 and TRBJ2-1; D gene unclear. The CDR3 spans 12 residues. V shed 4 bases and J shed 10 bases, with 11 bases lying between them. Germline V lookup: CDR1 KGHSH, CDR2 LQKENI.

The chain carries TRBV19 and TRBJ1-6, with D perhaps matching TRBD1 (6 bases). The CDR3 extends over 17 amino acids. The germline V gene encodes CDR1 LNHDA and CDR2 SQIVND (reference sequence). The V gene lost 1 base and the J gene lost 7 bases, with 17 bases spanning the gap. The CDR3 region is CASSIGVSRQGNSPLHF. The CDR3 nucleotides are TGTGCCAGTAGTATAGGAGTATCTCGGCAGGGGAATTCACCCCTCCACTTT.

The rearrangement joins TRBV6-5 to TRBJ1-5, with D tentatively TRBD1 (5 bases). Germline CDR1 MNHEY, CDR2 SVGAGI. Trimming stripped 5 bases from V and 7 bases from J, with 12 bases between. The CDR3 runs 13 residues. The CDR3 DNA sequence: TGTGCCAGCAGTCCAACAGGTCGACAGCCCCAGCATTTT. It yields the protein CASSPTGRQPQHF.

The chain recombines TRBV7-2 with TRBJ2-7; TRBD2 matches 11 bases. V shed 3 bases and J 1 base; nucleotides not matched to a gene: 5. Germline V gives CDR1 SGHTA, CDR2 FQGNSA. There are 16 residues in the CDR3. This chain's CDR3 is CASSFDGTSGSYEQYF. The CDR3 nucleotides read TGTGCCAGCAGCTTCGATGGGACTAGCGGATCCTACGAGCAGTACTTC.

The chain employs TRBV5-4 and TRBJ1-2; a possible D gene is TRBD1 (5 bases). Germline V gene sequence: CDR1 SGHNT, CDR2 YYREEE (reference sequence). Trimming removed 4 bases from V and 3 bases from J, with 13 bases in between. The CDR3 has 14 amino acids. CDR3 nucleotide sequence: TGTGCCAGCAGCAGGGGACGGGTGGACTATGGCTACACCTTC. Translated: CASSRGRVDYGYTF.